These 13 T cell receptor beta chains share one sample of origin, sequenced in a study of blood T cells in healthy people across ages. Alongside a J-beta primer mix, a sample-barcoded 5' primer served in a second PCR lasting roughly 6 to 11 cycles. TCRdb reanalysed the 5' RACE reads using MiXCR and keeps one entry per CDR3 protein. The profile shows 800,000 to 950,000 distinct CDR3 sequences, 25% to 30% of them singletons. These data were also filed under a second study, of T cells of mothers and their children.

Sequencing was performed on blood. These receptors came from a woman aged 35 to 49 in good health.

The V gene is TRBV20-1, the J gene TRBJ2-4; 10 nucleotides agree with TRBD1. The closer fit of TRBJ2-7 to the DNA end suggests the J call may be wrong. The length of the CDR3 is 14 residues. CDR1 is DFQATT, CDR2 SNEGSKA, per germline (reference sequence). This chain's CDR3 is CSACPGQGNYEQYF. The CDR3 DNA reads TGCAGTGCTTGTCCGGGACAGGGGAACTACGAGCAGTACTTC.

This clonotype was counted ten times or more. The chain uses TRBV20-1 and TRBJ1-2; the D gene is possibly TRBD1 (5 bases). Trimming removed 6 bases at V and 1 base at J, with 24 bases between. Germline assignment: CDR1 DFQATT and CDR2 SNEGSKA (reference sequence). The CDR3 totals 17 residues. The CDR3 DNA reads as TGCAGTGCGAGCACTACAGGTCTACGGGAGGATAACTATGGCTACACCTTC. Translated: CSASTTGLREDNYGYTF.

This clonotype occurred a few times. This chain joins TRBV9 and TRBJ2-1, with D perhaps TRBD1 (6 bases). This CDR3 spans 17 amino acids. Trimming took 4 bases from V and 0 from J, leaving 17 bases between them. CDR1 and CDR2 from the germline V gene are SGDLS and YYNGEE. CDR3 in DNA: TGTGCCAGCAGCCCGCCAGGGGCTCAGAGCTCCTACAATGAGCAGTTCTTC. This sequence encodes CASSPPGAQSSYNEQFF.

In its sample, this clonotype was seen a few times. The chain carries TRBV5-6 and TRBJ2-3, with TRBD2 as a possible D gene (6 bases). The length of the CDR3 is 15 residues. The V gene's germline CDR1 is SGHDT and CDR2 YYEEEE. Trimming cost V 4 bases and J 5 bases, with 17 bases left between them. The DNA for the CDR3 is TGTGCCAGCAGCGGGATGGGAGGTGATGTAGATACGCAGTATTTT. It is translated as CASSGMGGDVDTQYF.

Details on this clonotype: A read error may be the cause here, since a much bigger clone is one base away. V is TRBV12-3 or TRBV12-4 and J is TRBJ1-2; D not certain. The CDR3 runs to 14 residues. The V and J ends lost 0 bases and 12 bases respectively, with 17 bases between them. The CDR3 nucleotides read TGTGCCAGCAGTTTAGCACACTCTAACGATGACCACACCTTC. Translation gives CASSLAHSNDDHTF.

This clonotype was recorded at least ten times. The chain couples TRBV9 to TRBJ2-1; 7 nucleotides agree with TRBD2. Germline CDR1 and CDR2: SGDLS and YYNGEE. The CDR3 spans 14 residues. J lost 4 bases, V lost 1 base, and 2 bases had no gene match. CDR3: CASSVRGEYNEQFF. The CDR3 region has the DNA TGTGCCAGCAGCGTACGGGGGGAATACAATGAGCAGTTCTTC.

This clonotype was found many times. The chain recombines TRBV29-1 with TRBJ2-1, with 11 positions matching TRBD1. Germline values: CDR1 SQVTM, CDR2 ANQGSEA. The V gene end was trimmed by 6 bases and the J gene end by 0 bases; junction bases not matched to a gene: 4. The CDR3 contains 15 residues. The CDR3: CSVLGQGDSYNEQFF. Written as DNA, the CDR3 is TGCAGCGTCTTGGGACAGGGGGACTCCTACAATGAGCAGTTCTTC.

V usage is TRBV7-2 and J usage is TRBJ2-6, with 10 bases that match TRBD1. CDR1 and CDR2 from the germline V gene are SGHTA and FQGNSA. The CDR3 runs 18 residues. The J segment lost 0 bases and the V segment lost 5 bases, leaving 7 bases of the junction unmatched. The CDR3 reads CASSTGTGDVSGANVLTF. The CDR3 DNA is TGTGCCAGCAGCACCGGGACAGGGGACGTCTCTGGGGCCAACGTCCTGACTTTC. The full variable domain, its missing parts supplied by reference TRBV7-2 and TRBJ2-6, is GAGVSQSPSNKVTEKGKDVELRCDPISGHTALYWYRQSLGQGLEFLIYFQGNSAPDKSGLPSDRFSAERTGGSVSTLTIQRTQQEDSAVYLCASSTGTGDVSGANVLTFGAGSRLTVL.

The chain uses TRBV20-1 and TRBJ2-5; D is ambiguous. The better agreement between TRBJ2-7 and the DNA end casts doubt on the J call. Per germline, CDR1 DFQATT and CDR2 SNEGSKA (reference sequence). CDR3 length: 15 residues. The CDR3 sequence: CSARDLGFTRNEQYF. CDR3 nucleotides: TGCAGTGCTAGAGATTTGGGTTTTACGCGGAACGAGCAGTACTTC.

The chain couples TRBV4-1 to TRBJ1-6; D is perhaps TRBD1 (6 bases). Trimming stripped 7 bases from V and 9 bases from J, with 19 bases between. Germline V gene lookup returns CDR1 MGHRA and CDR2 YSYEKL. The CDR3 spans 15 residues. This CDR3 is CASKMLGGKGSPLHF. The CDR3 nucleotides are TGCGCCAGCAAGATGTTAGGGGGTAAGGGTTCACCCCTCCACTTT.

At least ten counts were recorded for this clonotype. V usage is TRBV12-3 or TRBV12-4 and J usage is TRBJ1-5, with 7 bases fitting TRBD1. This CDR3 comprises 16 residues. With 5 bases clipped from V and 0 bases from J, the junction kept 7 bases outside the gene matches. The CDR3 loop reads CASSTTGEGSNQPQHF. CDR3 coding DNA: TGTGCCAGCAGTACCACAGGGGAAGGTAGCAATCAGCCCCAGCATTTT.

This clonotype has a count of ten or more. V is TRBV20-1 and J is TRBJ2-7, with D maybe TRBD2 (6 bases). Per the germline V gene, CDR1 is DFQATT and CDR2 is SNEGSKA (reference sequence). V gave up 5 bases and J gave up 2 bases, with 13 bases separating them. The CDR3 has 13 residues. CDR3 in amino acids: CSAPTGGAYEQYF. As DNA, the CDR3 is TGCAGTGCTCCGACGGGCGGGGCCTACGAGCAGTACTTC.

At least ten counts were recorded for this clonotype. V usage is TRBV7-3 and J usage is TRBJ2-1; D gene unclear. Germline values: CDR1 SGHTA, CDR2 FQGTGA. The ends were cut back, 5 bases at V and 8 bases at J, with 13 bases in the middle. CDR3 length: 13 amino acids. The CDR3 region has the DNA TGTGCCAGCAGCCCCTACCAGTATCATGAGCAGTTCTTC. Its translation is CASSPYQYHEQFF.